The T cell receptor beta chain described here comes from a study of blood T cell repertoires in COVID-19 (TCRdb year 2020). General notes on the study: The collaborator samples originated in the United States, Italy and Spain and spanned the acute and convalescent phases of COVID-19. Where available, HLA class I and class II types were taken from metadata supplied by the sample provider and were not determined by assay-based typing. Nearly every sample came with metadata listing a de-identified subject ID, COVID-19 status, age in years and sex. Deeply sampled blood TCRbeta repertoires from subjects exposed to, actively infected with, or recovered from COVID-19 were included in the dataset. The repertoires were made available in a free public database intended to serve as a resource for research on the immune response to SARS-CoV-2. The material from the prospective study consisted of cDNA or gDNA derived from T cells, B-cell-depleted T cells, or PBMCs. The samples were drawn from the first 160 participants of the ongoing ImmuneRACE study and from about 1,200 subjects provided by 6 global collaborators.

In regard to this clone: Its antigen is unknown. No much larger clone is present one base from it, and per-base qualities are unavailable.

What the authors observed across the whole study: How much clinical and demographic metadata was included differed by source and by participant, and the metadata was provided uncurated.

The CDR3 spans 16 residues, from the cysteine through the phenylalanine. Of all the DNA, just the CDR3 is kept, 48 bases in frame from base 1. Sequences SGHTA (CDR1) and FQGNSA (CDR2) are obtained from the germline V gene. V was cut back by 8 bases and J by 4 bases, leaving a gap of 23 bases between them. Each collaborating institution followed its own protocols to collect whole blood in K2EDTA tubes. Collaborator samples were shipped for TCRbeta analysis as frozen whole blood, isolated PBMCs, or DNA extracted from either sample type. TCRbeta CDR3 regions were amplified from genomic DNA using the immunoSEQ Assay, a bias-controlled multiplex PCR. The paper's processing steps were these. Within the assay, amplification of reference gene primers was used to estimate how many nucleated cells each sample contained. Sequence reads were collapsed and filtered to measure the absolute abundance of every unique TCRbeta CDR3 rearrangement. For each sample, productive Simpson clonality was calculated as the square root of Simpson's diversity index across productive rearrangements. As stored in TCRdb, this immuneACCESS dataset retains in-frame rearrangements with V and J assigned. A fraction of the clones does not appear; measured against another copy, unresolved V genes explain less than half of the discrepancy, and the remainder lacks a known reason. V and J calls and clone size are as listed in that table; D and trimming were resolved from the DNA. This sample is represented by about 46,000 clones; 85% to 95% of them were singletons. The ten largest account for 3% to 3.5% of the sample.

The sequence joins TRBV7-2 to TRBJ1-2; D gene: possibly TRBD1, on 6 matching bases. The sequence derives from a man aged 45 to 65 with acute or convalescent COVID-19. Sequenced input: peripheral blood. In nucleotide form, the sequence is TGTGCCAGCTTGGGTAATGCAGGGGTCTACGGCTATGGCTACACCTTC. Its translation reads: CASLGNAGVYGYGYTF.